The 6 T cell receptor beta chains presented below share a single source sample, sequenced in a study of CD8+ T cells in alopecia areata. Extraction and reverse transcription of RNA yielded cDNA as the sequencing template. Sequencing was performed with immunoSEQ multiplex PCR; in TCRdb, only in-frame clones are kept and a portion is missing. In the table there are 140,000 to 150,000 clones, around 47% of which are singletons. Input material: CD4+ T cells sorted from blood. The receptors here all came from a human donor with alopecia areata.

The chain joins TRBV23-1 to TRBJ2-1, with 10 nucleotides matching TRBD2. TRBV23-1 is an open reading frame whose function is uncertain. V dropped 8 bases and J dropped 3; count of bases not matched to a gene: 7. CDR3 length: 15 amino acids. Here the CDR3 DNA reads TGCGCCAGCCTACAGGGACTAGCGAACTACAATGAGCAGTTCTTC. This translates into CASLQGLANYNEQFF.

The J gene is TRBJ2-1, the V gene TRBV29-1, with D possibly being TRBD1 or TRBD2 (5 bases each). The CDR3 spans 15 residues. Germline CDR1 and CDR2: SQVTM and ANQGSEA. The V end lost 4 bases, the J end lost 0 bases, and 13 bases lay between the germline ends. The CDR3 nucleotides are TGCAGCGTTGGGGGGATAACATTCTCCTACAATGAGCAGTTCTTC. Translating gives CSVGGITFSYNEQFF.

The chain is built from TRBV28 and TRBJ1-5, with D unresolved. The CDR3 extends over 16 amino acids. Germline CDR1 MDHEN, CDR2 SYDVKM. Deletions cut 8 bases from V and 2 bases from J, with 19 bases between. This CDR3 reads CASSPKKGIGNQPQHF. As DNA, the CDR3 is TGTGCCAGCTCGCCCAAGAAAGGGATCGGCAATCAGCCCCAGCATTTT.

The J gene is TRBJ2-7, the V gene TRBV7-9, with 10 bases aligning to TRBD1. CDR1 is SEHNR and CDR2 is FQNEAQ in the germline V gene (reference sequence). The CDR3 covers 14 residues. Trimming at V came to 0 bases and at J to 6 bases, leaving 2 bases not matched to a gene. CDR3 coding DNA: TGTGCCAGCAGCTTAGCCAGGGACAGGGGCGAGCAGTACTTC. This encodes CASSLARDRGEQYF.

The chain uses TRBV28 and TRBJ1-4; 7 bases are shared with TRBD1. The CDR3 length is 15 residues. Germline lookup yields CDR1 MDHEN and CDR2 SYDVKM. The ends lost 5 bases at V and 7 bases at J; junction bases unmatched: 10. Here the CDR3 DNA reads TGTGCCAGCAGTCCTGGCGACAGGGTTGGTGAAAAACTGTTTTTT. Amino acid sequence: CASSPGDRVGEKLFF. Using reference TRBV28 and TRBJ1-4 for the parts outside the CDR3, the full variable domain is DVKVTQSSRYLVKRTGEKVFLECVQDMDHENMFWYRQDPGLGLRLIYFSYDVKMKEKGDIPEGYSVSREKKERFSLILESASTNQTSMYLCASSPGDRVGEKLFFGSGTQLSVL.

This clone has more than one count but fewer than ten. The rearrangement uses TRBV2 and TRBJ1-4; D is perhaps TRBD1 (6 bases). With 5 bases removed from V and 5 bases from J, the gap between germline ends came to 12 bases. Germline assignment: CDR1 SNHLY and CDR2 FYNNEI. The CDR3 consists of 14 residues. In DNA form, the CDR3 reads TGTGCCAGCAGTCCTACAGGGCGAAATGAAAAACTGTTTTTT. It specifies CASSPTGRNEKLFF.